These T cell receptor beta chains were read from a single sample in a study of neurological immune-mediated disorders. TCRdb called the 5' RACE reads again in MiXCR, with one record for every CDR3 protein. The sample holds fewer than 20,000 distinct CDR3 sequences; under 3.5% are singletons and the top ten take 20%. Source material: CD8+ T cells from blood. The receptors derive from a woman between 40 and 55 years old in good health. Both conserved end residues are part of each CDR3. Each record gives: CDR3 length, J gene, D gene, clone size, V gene, CDR3 protein, CDR3 DNA. The D gene is left open where the match is weak. Size is omitted from some rows. Given values are once, few, many or a class for expanded clones.

length: 15
J: TRBJ1-6
D: TRBD1
size: many
V: TRBV7-9
CDR3: CASSLRDSLNSPLHF
DNA: TGTGCCAGCAGCTTAAGGGACAGCTTAAATTCACCCCTCCACTTT

length: 17
J: TRBJ2-1
D: TRBD1
size: many
V: TRBV5-1
CDR3: CASSPATGGVDYNEQFF
DNA: TGCGCCAGCAGCCCGGCGACAGGGGGGGTGGATTACAATGAGCAGTTCTTC

length: 18
J: TRBJ2-6
D: NA
size: medium-sized
V: TRBV20-1
CDR3: CSASPDSRSSSGANVLTF
DNA: TGCAGTGCTAGTCCCGACAGCCGATCTAGCTCTGGGGCCAACGTCCTGACTTTC

length: 15
J: TRBJ2-7
D: TRBD2
size: medium-sized
V: TRBV5-1
CDR3: CASSSQRERGDEQYF
DNA: TGCGCCAGCAGCTCACAGCGGGAGCGGGGGGACGAGCAGTACTTC

length: 16
J: TRBJ2-1
D: NA
size: many
V: TRBV5-1
CDR3: CASNLRQSAAYNEQFF
DNA: TGCGCCAGCAATCTTCGACAGTCCGCTGCCTACAATGAGCAGTTCTTC

length: 14
J: TRBJ2-1
D: NA
size: many
V: TRBV10-3
CDR3: CAITLTGTLDEQFF
DNA: TGTGCCATCACCCTAACCGGGACACTCGATGAGCAGTTCTTC

length: 17
J: TRBJ1-1
D: TRBD1
size: once
V: TRBV5-1
CDR3: CASSPSRDREVNTEAFF
DNA: TGCGCCAGCAGCCCCTCCCGGGACAGGGAAGTTAACACTGAAGCTTTCTTT

length: 12
J: TRBJ2-1
D: TRBD2
size: many
V: TRBV7-8
CDR3: CASSDEAGARFF
DNA: TGTGCCAGCAGCGATGAAGCGGGAGCGCGGTTCTTC

length: 16
J: TRBJ2-5
D: TRBD2
size: many
V: TRBV20-1
CDR3: CSARGLAGGFQETQYF
DNA: TGCAGTGCTAGAGGACTAGCGGGGGGATTCCAAGAGACCCAGTACTTC

length: 15
J: TRBJ1-5
D: NA
size: many
V: TRBV15
CDR3: CATSRVSLGDQPQHF
DNA: TGTGCCACCAGCAGAGTAAGTCTGGGGGATCAGCCCCAGCATTTT

length: 12
J: TRBJ1-1
D: NA
size: many
V: TRBV27
CDR3: CASLSRGTEAFF
DNA: TGTGCCAGCTTATCGCGGGGGACTGAAGCTTTCTTT

length: 14
J: TRBJ2-7
D: TRBD1
size: few
V: TRBV3-1
CDR3: CASSPETGWYEQYF
DNA: TGTGCCAGCAGCCCAGAGACAGGGTGGTACGAGCAGTACTTC

length: 14
J: TRBJ2-7
D: NA
size: many
V: TRBV6-5
CDR3: CASSYAGPAYEQYF
DNA: TGTGCCAGCAGTTATGCCGGGCCAGCCTACGAGCAGTACTTC

length: 14
J: TRBJ2-7
D: NA
size: many
V: TRBV5-4
CDR3: CASSLRDLSYEQYF
DNA: TGTGCCAGCAGCCTACGCGACCTCTCCTACGAGCAGTACTTC

length: 17
J: TRBJ2-3
D: TRBD2
size: many
V: TRBV7-8
CDR3: CASSHRLAGGRTDTQYF
DNA: TGTGCCAGCAGCCACCGACTAGCGGGAGGCCGCACAGATACGCAGTATTTT

length: 15
J: TRBJ2-1
D: TRBD2
size: medium-sized
V: TRBV20-1
CDR3: CSARGGLAGFYEQFF
DNA: TGCAGTGCTAGAGGTGGACTAGCGGGTTTCTATGAGCAGTTCTTC

length: 14
J: TRBJ1-1
D: NA
size: many
V: TRBV7-9
CDR3: CASSSRTVNTEAFF
DNA: TGTGCCAGCAGCTCCCGGACAGTGAACACTGAAGCTTTCTTT

length: 12
J: TRBJ2-1
D: TRBD2
size: many
V: TRBV5-5
CDR3: CASTLGGATQFF
DNA: TGTGCCAGCACGCTCGGGGGGGCCACGCAGTTCTTC

length: 15
J: TRBJ1-3
D: NA
size: NA
V: TRBV6-6
CDR3: CTSNPSAGAGNTIYF
DNA: TGTACCAGCAACCCTAGTGCCGGCGCCGGAAACACCATATATTTT

length: 15
J: TRBJ1-6
D: NA
size: many
V: TRBV15
CDR3: CATSRDGGRDSPLHF
DNA: TGTGCCACCAGCAGAGATGGGGGTAGGGATTCACCCCTCCACTTT

length: 11
J: TRBJ2-7
D: NA
size: many
V: TRBV29-1
CDR3: CSADDRYEQYF
DNA: TGCAGCGCGGACGACAGGTACGAGCAGTACTTC

length: 15
J: TRBJ2-3
D: NA
size: many
V: TRBV10-1
CDR3: CASSSRLTPTDTQYF
DNA: TGCGCCAGCAGTTCGAGACTGACACCCACAGATACGCAGTATTTT

length: 13
J: TRBJ2-2
D: NA
size: many
V: TRBV6-5
CDR3: CASSYSNTGELFF
DNA: TGTGCCAGCAGTTACAGCAACACCGGGGAGCTGTTTTTT

length: 14
J: TRBJ2-7
D: NA
size: many
V: TRBV7-3
CDR3: CASSLSGSSNEQYF
DNA: TGTGCCAGCAGCTTATCAGGTTCTTCGAACGAGCAGTACTTC

length: 15
J: TRBJ2-7
D: NA
size: medium-sized
V: TRBV5-1
CDR3: CASSLDRAESYEQYF
DNA: TGCGCCAGCAGCTTGGATCGGGCGGAGAGCTACGAGCAGTACTTC